This T cell receptor (beta chain) derives from a study of human T cells and chemical hapten exposure. Time point noted: healthy volunteer bleed at 2 weeks. The authors' total RNA extraction used unfractionated whole blood. CDR3 size: 16 residues. CDR1 and CDR2 (germline): SGHRS, YFSETQ. V lost 4 bases and J lost 2; bases outside the gene matches: 6. The study's library attached unique molecular identifiers to single cDNA molecules. In the authors' methods: Per sample, the median was around 100,000 TCRs, with values from around 25,000 to 690,000. A single record per CDR3 protein comes from TCRdb applying MiXCR to the RACE reads. These V and J calls rely on TCRdb rather than the paper's analysis. The table has approximately 33,000 distinct CDR3 sequences, 7% to 8.5% seen once. This clonotype was observed at least ten times. As yet, its antigen is unknown. Study conclusions and caveats: The study found that DPC sensitization did not change TCRs above 1 in 1000 frequency.

The clonotype comes from a human donor in good health. Some clones in this sample may be carry-over from other donors' samples. Source material: whole blood. The V call is TRBV5-1, the J call TRBJ2-2; 9 bases agree with TRBD1. The CDR3 nucleotides are TGCGCCAGCAGCCGGGGGACAGGGACAAACACCGGGGAGCTGTTTTTT. It specifies CASSRGTGTNTGELFF.